The entry that follows covers one T cell receptor beta chain sequence. Its antigen is unknown. The data originate from a study of cytomegalovirus exposure and HLA in healthy donors. Findings and caveats of the study: Later on, an analysis found that several of the most significant clusters appeared to be linked to common viral pathogens, which included parvovirus B19. The authors later found TCR association rates varying by HLA locus, with DRB1 most and HLA-C fewest. Being indistinguishable, some V segments were excluded, TRBV6-2 and TRBV6-3 among them.

At the time of sampling, donors were nominally healthy, though unrecorded immune exposures were likely. Trimming removed 7 bases from V and 5 bases from J; junction bases left unmatched: 18. The CDR3 is 17 residues long. CDR1 is SGHNT and CDR2 is YYREEE in the germline V gene (reference sequence). 13 Jbeta primers and 60 Vbeta primers were used for the PCR. Profiled with immunoSEQ multiplex PCR; TCRdb holds only in-frame clones, not every one. Among 250,000 or so clones listed, 85% to 95% were seen once. The receptor comes from a girl aged 2 to 10 in good health and CMV-seronegative. The chain combines TRBV5-4 with TRBJ2-3; 8 bases map to TRBD2. The sequenced sample consisted of PBMCs. The CDR3 DNA sequence: TGTGCCAGCGGCCAACGGGGCAGCGGGAGTCTTTTAGATACGCAGTATTTT. This translates into CASGQRGSGSLLDTQYF.